This T cell receptor (beta chain) appears in the sequencing data of a study of T cell changes during pregnancy in multiple sclerosis. TCRdb's table, derived via immunoSEQ multiplex PCR, lists solely in-frame clones and lacks some. The sample shows about 40,000 clones, roughly 90% of them seen only once. Germline assignment: CDR1 SGHRS and CDR2 YFSETQ. The CDR3 extends over 19 amino acids. V lost 2 bases, J lost 0 bases, and 7 bases stayed unmatched. A single count supports this clone. This chain connects TRBV5-1 to TRBJ2-3, with TRBD2 identical over 15 bases. Sequences were derived from peripheral blood, sampled in the second trimester of pregnancy. The receptor's source is a female donor in good health, enrolled as a control in a pregnancy study. CDR3 nucleotides: TGCGCCAGCAGCTTCGGACTAGCGGGAGGGATCGCTAGCACAGATACGCAGTATTTT. It specifies CASSFGLAGGIASTDTQYF.